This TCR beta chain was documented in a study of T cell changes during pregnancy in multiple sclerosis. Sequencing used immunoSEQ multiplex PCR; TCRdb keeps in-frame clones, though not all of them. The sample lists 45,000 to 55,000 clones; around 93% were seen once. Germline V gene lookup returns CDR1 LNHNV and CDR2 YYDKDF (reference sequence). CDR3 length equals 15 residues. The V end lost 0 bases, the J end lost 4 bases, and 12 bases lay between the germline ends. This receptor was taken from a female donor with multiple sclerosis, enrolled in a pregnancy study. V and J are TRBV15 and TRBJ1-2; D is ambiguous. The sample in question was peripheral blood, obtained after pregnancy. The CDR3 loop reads CATSRDFGSRYGYTF. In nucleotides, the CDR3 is TGTGCCACCAGCAGAGATTTCGGTTCACGCTATGGCTACACCTTC.